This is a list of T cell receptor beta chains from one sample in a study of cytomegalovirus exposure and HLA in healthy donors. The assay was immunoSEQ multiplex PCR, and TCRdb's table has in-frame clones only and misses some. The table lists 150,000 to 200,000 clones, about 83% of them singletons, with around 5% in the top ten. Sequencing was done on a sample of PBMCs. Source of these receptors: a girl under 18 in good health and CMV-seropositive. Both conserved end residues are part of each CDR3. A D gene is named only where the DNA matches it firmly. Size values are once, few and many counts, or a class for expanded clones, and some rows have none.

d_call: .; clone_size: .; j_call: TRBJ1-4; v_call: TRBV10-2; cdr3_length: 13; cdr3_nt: TGCGCCAGCAGTGAGTCGAAGAGTGAAAAACTGTTTTTT; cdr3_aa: CASSESKSEKLFF
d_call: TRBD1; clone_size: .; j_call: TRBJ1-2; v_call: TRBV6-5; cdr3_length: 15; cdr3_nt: TGTGCCAGCAGTCACTCGACAGGGCCCAACTATGGCTACACCTTC; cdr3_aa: CASSHSTGPNYGYTF
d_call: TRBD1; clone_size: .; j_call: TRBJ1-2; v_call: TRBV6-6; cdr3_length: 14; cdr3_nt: TGTGCCAGCAGTAATCGGGACAGGGTAGGAGGCTACACCTTC; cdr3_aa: CASSNRDRVGGYTF
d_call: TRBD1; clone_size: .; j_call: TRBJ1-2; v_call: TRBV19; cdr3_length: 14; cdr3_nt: TGTGCCAGTAGTACCTGGGACAGGGGGCCTGACTACACCTTC; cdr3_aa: CASSTWDRGPDYTF
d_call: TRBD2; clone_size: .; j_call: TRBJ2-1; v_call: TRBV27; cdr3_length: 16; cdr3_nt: TGTGCCAGCAGTTTTGCGGCTAGCGGGGTTTACAATGAGCAGTTCTTC; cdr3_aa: CASSFAASGVYNEQFF
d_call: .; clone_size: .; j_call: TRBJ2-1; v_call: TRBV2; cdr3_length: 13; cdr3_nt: TGTGCCAGCAGACTTTCACCCTACAATGAGCAGTTCTTC; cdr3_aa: CASRLSPYNEQFF
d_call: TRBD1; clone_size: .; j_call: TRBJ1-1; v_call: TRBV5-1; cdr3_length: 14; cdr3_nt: TGCGCCAGCAGCTCGGGACAGTTGAACACTGAAGCTTTCTTT; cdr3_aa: CASSSGQLNTEAFF
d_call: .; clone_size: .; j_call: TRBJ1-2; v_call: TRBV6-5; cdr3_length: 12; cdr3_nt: TGTGCCAGCAGTCTCAATCAGAATGGCTACACCTTC; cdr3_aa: CASSLNQNGYTF
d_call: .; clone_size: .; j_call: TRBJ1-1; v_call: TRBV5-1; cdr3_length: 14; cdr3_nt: TGCGCCAGCAGCCCAGGCAGGGGCGCGGCTGAAGCTTTCTTT; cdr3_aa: CASSPGRGAAEAFF
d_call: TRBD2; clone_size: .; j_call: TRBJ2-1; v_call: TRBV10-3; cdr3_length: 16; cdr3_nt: TGTGCCATCAGTGAGGGCGGGGGGCCACGCTACAATGAGCAGTTCTTC; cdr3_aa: CAISEGGGPRYNEQFF
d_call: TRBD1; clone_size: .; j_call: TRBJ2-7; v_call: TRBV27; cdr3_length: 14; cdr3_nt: TGTGCCAGCAGTATCGGACAGGGCGGCTACGAGCAGTACTTC; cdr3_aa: CASSIGQGGYEQYF
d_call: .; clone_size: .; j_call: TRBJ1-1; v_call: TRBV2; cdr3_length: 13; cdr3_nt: TGTGCCAGCAGTGCGGGACAAATCTTTGAACCTTTCTTT; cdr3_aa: CASSAGQIFEPFF
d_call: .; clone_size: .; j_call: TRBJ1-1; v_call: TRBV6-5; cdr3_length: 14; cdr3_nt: TGTGCCAGCAGTTACGCGGACACGAACACTGAAGCTTTCTTT; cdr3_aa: CASSYADTNTEAFF
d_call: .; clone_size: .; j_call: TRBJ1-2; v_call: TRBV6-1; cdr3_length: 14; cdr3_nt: TGTGCCAGCAGTGAACCTGGTGGAGTCTATGGCTACACCTTC; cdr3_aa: CASSEPGGVYGYTF
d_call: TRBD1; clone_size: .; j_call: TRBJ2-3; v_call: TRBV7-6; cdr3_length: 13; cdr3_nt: TGTGCCAGCAGCCCCCTTGACAGGGTCACAGTTTATTTT; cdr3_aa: CASSPLDRVTVYF
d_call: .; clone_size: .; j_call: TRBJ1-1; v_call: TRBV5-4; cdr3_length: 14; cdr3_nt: TGTGCCAGCAGTGCCAATAGTATGAACACTGAAGCTTTCTTT; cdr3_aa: CASSANSMNTEAFF
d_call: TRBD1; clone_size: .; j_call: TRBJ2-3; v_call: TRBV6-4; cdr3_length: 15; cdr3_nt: TGTGCCAGCAGTGGAGCAGGGGGCGAGTCTGATACGCAGTATTTT; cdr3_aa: CASSGAGGESDTQYF
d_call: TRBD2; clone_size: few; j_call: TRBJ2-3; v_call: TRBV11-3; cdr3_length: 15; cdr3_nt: TGTGCCAGCAGCTCGGGGGGGAAAAGCACAGATACGCAGTATTTT; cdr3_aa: CASSSGGKSTDTQYF
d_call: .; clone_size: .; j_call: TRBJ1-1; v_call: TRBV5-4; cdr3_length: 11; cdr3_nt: TGTGCCAGCCGGGTTGGAGGGCTAACTTTCTTT; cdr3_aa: CASRVGGLTFF
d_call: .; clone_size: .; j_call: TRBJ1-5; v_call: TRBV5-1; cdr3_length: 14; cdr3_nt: TGCGCCAGCAGCTTGGAGAGTAGCAATCAGCCCCAGCATTTT; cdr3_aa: CASSLESSNQPQHF
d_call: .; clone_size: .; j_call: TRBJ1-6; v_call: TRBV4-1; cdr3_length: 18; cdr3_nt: TGCGCCAGCAGCCAAGGGAGAGGCATACCCTTTAAAAATTCACCCCTCCACTTT; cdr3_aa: CASSQGRGIPFKNSPLHF
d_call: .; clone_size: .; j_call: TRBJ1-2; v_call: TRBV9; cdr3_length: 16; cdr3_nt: TGTGCCAGCAGCCTCACGACTGGGGCTCCCAACTATGGCTACACCTTC; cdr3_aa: CASSLTTGAPNYGYTF
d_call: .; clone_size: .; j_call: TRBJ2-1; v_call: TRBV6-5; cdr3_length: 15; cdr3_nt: TGTGCCAGCAGTTACTCTGGGTCGGGGGACAATGAGCAGTTCTTC; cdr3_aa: CASSYSGSGDNEQFF
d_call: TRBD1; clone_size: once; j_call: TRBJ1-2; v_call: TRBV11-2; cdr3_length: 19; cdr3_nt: TGTGCCAGCAGCTTAGGCCAAGGGACAGGGGGAATCTCATCCTATGGCTACACCTTC; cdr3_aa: CASSLGQGTGGISSYGYTF
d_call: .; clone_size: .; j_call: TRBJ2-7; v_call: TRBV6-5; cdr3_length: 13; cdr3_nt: TGTGCCAGCAGTTACAACCAACTCTACGAGCAGTACTTC; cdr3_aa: CASSYNQLYEQYF
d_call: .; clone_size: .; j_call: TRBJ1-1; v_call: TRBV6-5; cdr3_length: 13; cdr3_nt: TGTGCCAGCAGTTACTACCGGGACACTGAAGCTTTCTTT; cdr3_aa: CASSYYRDTEAFF
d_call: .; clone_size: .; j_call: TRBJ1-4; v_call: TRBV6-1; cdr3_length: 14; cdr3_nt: TGTGCCAGCAGTGAATTTGGGAGGTGGGAAAAACTGTTTTTT; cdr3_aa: CASSEFGRWEKLFF
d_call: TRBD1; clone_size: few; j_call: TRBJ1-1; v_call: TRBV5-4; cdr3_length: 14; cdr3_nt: TGTGCCAGCAGCTTGGAAGGACAGGGGAATGAAGCTTTCTTT; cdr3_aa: CASSLEGQGNEAFF
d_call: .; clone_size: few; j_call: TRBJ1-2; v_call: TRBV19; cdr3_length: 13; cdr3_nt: TGTGCCAGTAGTTTGGCCCTCTCCCAAGGCTACACCTTC; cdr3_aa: CASSLALSQGYTF